This T cell receptor (beta chain) was sequenced during a study of shared clonotypes between healthy human individuals. Around 200 ng DNA, about 28,000 T cell genomes, went into each sorted-subset replicate PCR. Sequencing was performed with immunoSEQ multiplex PCR; in TCRdb, only in-frame clones are kept and a portion is missing. The table includes more than 2 million clones, around 95% detected once. General study findings and limits: As a rule, naive subsets had a larger estimated richness than memory subsets. The donor pool, a small one, limited the genetic and exposure-history diversity represented.

From germline, CDR1 is WNHNN and CDR2 SYGVQD (reference sequence). The CDR3 length is 14 residues. Germline trimming cut 0 bases from V and 4 bases from J; bases unmatched to any gene: 3. This clone was observed once. Its antigen is currently unknown. This clonotype was obtained from a man between 18 and 35 years old in good health. The chain combines TRBV10-1 with TRBJ2-7, with 7 bases matching TRBD2. The sample was naive CD4+ T cells sorted from blood. The sample's subset: CD45RA+ positively selected. The CDR3 sequence: CASSESNSGYEQYF. CDR3 DNA sequence: TGCGCCAGCAGTGAGTCCAATAGCGGGTACGAGCAGTACTTC.